These T cell receptor beta chains were read from a single sample in a study of blood T cell repertoires in COVID-19. TCRdb's copy holds only in-frame clones and misses some; the assay was immunoSEQ multiplex PCR. This table has 170,000 or so clones, roughly 84% appearing once. Sequenced sample: peripheral blood. The receptors come from a woman aged 40 to 55 with COVID-19, enrolled during active disease. Each CDR3 is given with its conserved first and last residue. The order of the fields is J gene, V gene, clone size, CDR3 length, D gene, CDR3 DNA, CDR3 protein. D genes are given only for firm matches. Not every row has a clone size; where given, it reads once, few, many or a size class.

J: TRBJ2-7
V: TRBV6-5
size: .
length: 13
D: TRBD2
DNA: TGTGCCAGCAGTCTAGCGGGGGAATACGAGCAGTACTTC
CDR3: CASSLAGEYEQYF

J: TRBJ2-3
V: TRBV28
size: once
length: 15
D: TRBD1
DNA: TGTGCCAGCAGTTTGCGCAGGCAGGGGGCAGATACGCAGTATTTT
CDR3: CASSLRRQGADTQYF

J: TRBJ2-1
V: TRBV24-1
size: .
length: 17
D: TRBD1
DNA: TGTGCCACCAGTGATGGAACCGGGACAGGGGGCGAAAATGAGCAGTTCTTC
CDR3: CATSDGTGTGGENEQFF

J: TRBJ2-2
V: TRBV6-2/TRBV6-3
size: .
length: 17
D: TRBD2
DNA: TGTGCCAGCAGTTACTCCGGACTAGCGGGAGCGATCGGGGAGCTGTTTTTT
CDR3: CASSYSGLAGAIGELFF

J: TRBJ1-2
V: TRBV20-1
size: .
length: 11
D: .
DNA: TGCAGTAGCGGGGGAATCGGGGGCTACACCTTC
CDR3: CSSGGIGGYTF

J: TRBJ1-5
V: TRBV21-1
size: .
length: 18
D: .
DNA: TGTGCCAGCATCTCAAAACACGGACAAAGGGCTTTCAATCAGCCCCAGCATTTT
CDR3: CASISKHGQRAFNQPQHF

J: TRBJ2-5
V: TRBV5-6
size: .
length: 16
D: TRBD2
DNA: TGTGCCAGCAGCTTAAGAGCGGGGGCCTTCCAAGAGACCCAGTACTTC
CDR3: CASSLRAGAFQETQYF

J: TRBJ2-2
V: TRBV10-1
size: .
length: 17
D: TRBD2
DNA: TGCGCCAGCAGTGAGTCCCGGCTAGCGGGGGTTACCGGGGAGCTGTTTTTT
CDR3: CASSESRLAGVTGELFF

J: TRBJ1-3
V: TRBV28
size: .
length: 15
D: TRBD1
DNA: TGTGCCAGCATCGACCGGGACAGGGACGTAGACACCATATATTTT
CDR3: CASIDRDRDVDTIYF

J: TRBJ2-7
V: TRBV10-3
size: .
length: 13
D: .
DNA: TGTGCCATCAGTGAGAGGAGCTCCTACGAGCAGTACTTC
CDR3: CAISERSSYEQYF

J: TRBJ1-5
V: TRBV28
size: .
length: 14
D: TRBD1
DNA: TGTGCCAGCAGCAGGACAGGGGGCAATCAGCCCCAGCATTTT
CDR3: CASSRTGGNQPQHF

J: TRBJ1-6
V: TRBV19
size: .
length: 15
D: .
DNA: TGTGCCAGTAGTCTACAGGGCAACCCAAATTCACCCCTCCACTTT
CDR3: CASSLQGNPNSPLHF

J: TRBJ2-2
V: TRBV4-2
size: .
length: 20
D: TRBD2
DNA: TGTGCCAGCAGCCAGCTCTCGTCGGGACTAGCGGGGGCGGACACCGGGGAGCTGTTTTTT
CDR3: CASSQLSSGLAGADTGELFF

J: TRBJ1-2
V: TRBV19
size: .
length: 11
D: .
DNA: TGTGCCAGTATGAGGGACTATGGCTACACCTTC
CDR3: CASMRDYGYTF

J: TRBJ2-1
V: TRBV27
size: .
length: 14
D: TRBD2
DNA: TGTGCCAGCAGAGGGGGACTAGCGGGAGGCCCGGGGGTCTTC
CDR3: CASRGGLAGGPGVF

J: TRBJ1-6
V: TRBV10-1
size: .
length: 14
D: .
DNA: TGCGCCAGCAGTGACAGCTCCTATAATTCACCCCTCCACTTT
CDR3: CASSDSSYNSPLHF

J: TRBJ2-1
V: TRBV13
size: .
length: 15
D: .
DNA: TGTGCCAGCAGTCAATCCAGGGGCTACTACAATGAGCAGTTCTTC
CDR3: CASSQSRGYYNEQFF

J: TRBJ2-7
V: TRBV10-2
size: .
length: 13
D: TRBD2
DNA: TGCGCCAGCAGGACTAGCTGGAGCTTCGAGCAGTACTTC
CDR3: CASRTSWSFEQYF

J: TRBJ1-5
V: TRBV2
size: .
length: 15
D: TRBD1
DNA: TGTGCCAGCACCGCGGACAGGGAAAGGAATCAGCCCCAGCATTTT
CDR3: CASTADRERNQPQHF

J: TRBJ2-7
V: TRBV5-4
size: .
length: 14
D: TRBD1
DNA: TGTGCCAGCAGCTTAGACAGGGGGCGCAATGAGCAGTACTTC
CDR3: CASSLDRGRNEQYF

J: TRBJ2-3
V: TRBV6-5
size: .
length: 14
D: TRBD1
DNA: TGTGCCAGCAGTCTCGGACAGGGCACAGATACGCAGTATTTT
CDR3: CASSLGQGTDTQYF

J: TRBJ1-2
V: TRBV10-2
size: .
length: 14
D: TRBD1
DNA: TGCGCCAGCAGTGGCAGGGGGCAAATCTATGGCTACACCTTC
CDR3: CASSGRGQIYGYTF

J: TRBJ2-1
V: TRBV11-2
size: few
length: 19
D: TRBD2
DNA: TGTGCCAGCAGCTTAGCAGGACTAGCGGGAGGCCTCTCCTACAATGAGCAGTTCTTC
CDR3: CASSLAGLAGGLSYNEQFF

J: TRBJ2-1
V: TRBV5-6
size: .
length: 14
D: .
DNA: TGTGCCACGGTAGCGGCGAGCTCCTACAATGAGCAGTTCTTC
CDR3: CATVAASSYNEQFF

J: TRBJ2-1
V: TRBV11-2
size: .
length: 15
D: TRBD2
DNA: TGTGCCAGCAGCTTAGTTTCGGGGGGGTACAATGAGCAGTTCTTC
CDR3: CASSLVSGGYNEQFF

J: TRBJ1-6
V: TRBV7-6
size: .
length: 16
D: .
DNA: TGTGCCAGCAGCTTAGGTAGTCAGGGAACGAATTCACCCCTCCACTTT
CDR3: CASSLGSQGTNSPLHF

J: TRBJ2-1
V: TRBV3-1/TRBV3-2
size: .
length: 14
D: TRBD2
DNA: TGTGCCAGCAGCAAGGGGACTAGCGGGGGGCGGCAGTTCTTC
CDR3: CASSKGTSGGRQFF

J: TRBJ2-2
V: TRBV3-1/TRBV3-2
size: .
length: 17
D: .
DNA: TGTGCCAGCAGCCAATCCCTCGCGACTACGAACACCGGGGAGCTGTTTTTT
CDR3: CASSQSLATTNTGELFF

J: TRBJ2-6
V: TRBV28
size: once
length: 16
D: TRBD1
DNA: TGTGCCAATCCCGGGACAGGGGTTTCTGGGGCCAACGTCCTGACTTTC
CDR3: CANPGTGVSGANVLTF

J: TRBJ2-1
V: TRBV10-1
size: .
length: 17
D: TRBD2
DNA: TGCGCCAGCAGTGCCTTTGGACTAGCGGGGTCCTACAATGAGCAGTTCTTC
CDR3: CASSAFGLAGSYNEQFF

J: TRBJ2-2
V: TRBV16
size: .
length: 13
D: .
DNA: TGTGCCAGCAGCCTCCTTTACACCGGGGAGCTGTTTTTT
CDR3: CASSLLYTGELFF

J: TRBJ1-1
V: TRBV7-8
size: once
length: 14
D: .
DNA: TGTGCCAGCAGTTATGGACAGATGAACACTGAAGCTTTCTTT
CDR3: CASSYGQMNTEAFF